This TCR beta chain is from a study of shared clonotypes between healthy human individuals (dated by TCRdb to 2020 to 2022). For the wider study: Three men and a couple of women, aged 18 to 49 years, made up the cohort. Per donor, three plates each were used for CD4 naive and CD4 memory, two for CD8 naive, and one for CD8 memory. Blood TCR repertoires of five healthy adults were deeply sequenced to estimate repertoire size and the extent of clonotype sharing between individuals. Per donor, leukapheresis produced somewhere between about 0.94 and 9.5 billion PBMCs. To increase sequencing depth and limit assay-specific biases, TCR repertoire library preparation and sequencing were carried out by different laboratories using diverse techniques. Findings and caveats that apply to the study as a whole: Based on pairwise subsampling, the degree of clonotype sharing among donors was expected to be affected by sequencing depth. Naive subsets generally had larger estimated clonotype richness than memory subsets did. Because the study included a small number of donors, the genetic and exposure-history diversity represented was limited. Approximately 5% of naive CD4, 3.5% of naive CD8, roughly 2.4% of memory CD4, and less than 0.45% of memory CD8 clonotypes were shared across a handful of donors. Higher generation probabilities were observed for clonotypes shared by all four sorted-subset donors than for non-shared clonotypes. Sampling was restricted to blood, and TCR repertoires in tissue are likely to differ from TCR repertoires in blood. Incomplete sequencing was indicated by rarefaction of sorted-subset datasets, despite the large sequencing depth.

Using the deep immunoSEQ assay, TCR CDR3 regions were amplified from genomic DNA by multiplex PCR. Extracted genomic DNA from each cell subset was spread evenly across all wells of several immunoSEQ 96-well plates, with each plate serving as a replicate. For sorted subsets, roughly 200 ng of genomic DNA, equivalent to around 29,000 T cell genomes, went into each replicate PCR. Purified libraries were measured with a Qubit 3.0 fluorometer, size-checked on a Bioanalyzer 2100, and measured again with the KAPA Library Quantification kit. A separate single-read 150-cycle Illumina NextSeq 550 flow cell was used to sequence each immunoSEQ 96-well plate. On the authors' methods: Because only junctional sequences without quality scores were contained in the immunoSEQ output, filtering matching that applied to full-length reads could not be performed. To assign V/J genes and CDR3, sequences were annotated using PyIR, a Python wrapper for IgBLAST v1.9, with IMGT germline references. Reads with weak V/J assignments (E-value above 1e-6), missing CDR3, stop codons, out-of-frame junctions, or ambiguous translated residues were removed. V3J clonotypes were defined by identical inferred V gene, J gene, and CDR3 amino acid sequence. To compute the percentage overlap between repertoires, the number of shared unique clonotypes was divided by the size of the smaller repertoire. Repertoire richness was assessed with RTK rarefaction, the Chao1 estimator, and Recon v2.1 estimates of unobserved clonotypes. Generation probabilities were computed with OLGA for all TCRbeta clonotypes obtained by the gDNA method from a handful of donors. TCRdb holds this immuneACCESS table with in-frame rearrangements only. Some clones are missing; in checked studies, unresolved V genes explain under half, and the rest has no known cause. V and J calls and clone size follow that table, whereas D and trimming were derived from the DNA. Recorded for this sample are 950,000 to 1,100,000 clones; around 78% of them occurred a single time. The top ten constitute 0.6% to 0.75% of the sample.

Comment on this clone: Its binding antigen is unknown. Per-base qualities were not stored, and no clone one base away is much larger.

Healthy HIV-negative adults with no recently reported acute infections or vaccinations were included as donors. Only Caucasian adults living in Nashville, Tennessee, USA were represented among the donors. CD4+ T cells were enriched by magnetic negative selection; naive cells were then positively selected on CD45RA, and the negative fraction formed the memory subset. After blood collection by leukapheresis, PBMCs were isolated using Ficoll-Histopaque density gradient centrifugation and then cryopreserved in the vapor phase of liquid nitrogen. Analytical flow cytometry was used to check the purity and quantity of every magnetically sorted T cell population. From each sorted fraction, genomic DNA was isolated and quantified by UV absorbance on a Nanodrop 2000c. This TCR came from a young man in good health. Some clones in this sample may be carry-over from other donors' samples. Source material: memory CD4+ T cells from PBMCs. This specimen's cell subset or site label, interpreted: CD45RA-negative fraction.

In nucleotides, the sequence is TGTGCCAGCAGCTCCTGGGGGGAGGAAAAACTGTTTTTT. Its amino acids are CASSSWGEEKLFF. The chain links TRBV11-2 with TRBJ1-4, and perhaps TRBD1 as D gene, on 5 matching bases. Cut back by 4 bases and 8 bases, the V and J ends lie 11 bases apart. From the cysteine up to the phenylalanine, the CDR3 has a length of 13 residues. Of the read, only the CDR3 DNA is kept; its 39 bases are in frame from base 1. Via the germline V gene, CDR1 is SGHAT and CDR2 FQNNGV.